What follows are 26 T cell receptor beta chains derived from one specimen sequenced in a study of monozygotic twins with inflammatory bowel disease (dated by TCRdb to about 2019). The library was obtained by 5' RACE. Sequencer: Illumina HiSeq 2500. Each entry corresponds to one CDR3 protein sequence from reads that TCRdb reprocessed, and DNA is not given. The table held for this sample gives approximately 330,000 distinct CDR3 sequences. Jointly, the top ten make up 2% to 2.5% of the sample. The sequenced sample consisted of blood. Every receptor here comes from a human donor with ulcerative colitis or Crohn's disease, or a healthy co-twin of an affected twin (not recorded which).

The CDR3 spells CSARDTTRAMNTEAFF. The chain joins TRBV20-1 to TRBJ1-1; TCRdb reports TRBD1, a call that lacks DNA to check it against. The CDR3 is made up of 16 amino acids. Germline CDR1 reads DFQATT; CDR2 reads SNEGSKA (reference sequence).

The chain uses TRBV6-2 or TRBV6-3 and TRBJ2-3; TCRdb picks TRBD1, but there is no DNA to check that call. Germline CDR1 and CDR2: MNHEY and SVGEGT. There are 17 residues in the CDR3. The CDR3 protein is CASSSPLQSGQTDTQYF.

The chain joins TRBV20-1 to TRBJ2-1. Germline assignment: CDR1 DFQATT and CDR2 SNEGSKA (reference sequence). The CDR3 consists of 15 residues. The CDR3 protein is CSARDIRGSQDEQFF.

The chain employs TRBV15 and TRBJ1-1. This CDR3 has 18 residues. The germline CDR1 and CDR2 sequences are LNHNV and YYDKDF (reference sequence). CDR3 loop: CATSRETRGLNRGTEAFF.

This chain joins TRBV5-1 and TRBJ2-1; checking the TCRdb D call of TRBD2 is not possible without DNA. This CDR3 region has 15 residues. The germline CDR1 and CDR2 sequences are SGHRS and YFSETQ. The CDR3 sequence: CASSLTSGSFNEQFF. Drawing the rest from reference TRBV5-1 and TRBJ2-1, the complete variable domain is KAGVTQTPRYLIKTRGQQVTLSCSPISGHRSVSWYQQTPGQGLQFLFEYFSETQRNKGNFPGRFSGRQFSNSRSEMNVSTLELGDSALYLCASSLTSGSFNEQFFGPGTRLTVL.

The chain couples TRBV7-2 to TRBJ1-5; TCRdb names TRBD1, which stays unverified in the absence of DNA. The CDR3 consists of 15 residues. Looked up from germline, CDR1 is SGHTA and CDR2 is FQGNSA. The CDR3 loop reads CASSLEGTVRQPQHF. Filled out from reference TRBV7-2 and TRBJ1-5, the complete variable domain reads GAGVSQSPSNKVTEKGKDVELRCDPISGHTALYWYRQSLGQGLEFLIYFQGNSAPDKSGLPSDRFSAERTGGSVSTLTIQRTQQEDSAVYLCASSLEGTVRQPQHFGDGTRLSIL.

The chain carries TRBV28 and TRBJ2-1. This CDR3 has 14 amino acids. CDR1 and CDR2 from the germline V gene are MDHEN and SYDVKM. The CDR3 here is CASSLADSYNEQFF.

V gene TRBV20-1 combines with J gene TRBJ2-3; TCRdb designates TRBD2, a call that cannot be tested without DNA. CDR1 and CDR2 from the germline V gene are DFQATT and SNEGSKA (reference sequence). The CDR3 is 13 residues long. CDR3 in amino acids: CSDSGRATDTQYF.

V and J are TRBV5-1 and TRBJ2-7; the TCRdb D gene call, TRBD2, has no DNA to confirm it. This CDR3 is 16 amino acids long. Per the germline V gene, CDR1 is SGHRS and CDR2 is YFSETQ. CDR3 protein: CASSLAPGDFSYEQYF.

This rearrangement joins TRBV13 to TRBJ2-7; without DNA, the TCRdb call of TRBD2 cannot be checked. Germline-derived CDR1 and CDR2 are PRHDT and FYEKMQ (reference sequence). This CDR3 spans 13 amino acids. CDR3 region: CASSLWRMGEQYF.

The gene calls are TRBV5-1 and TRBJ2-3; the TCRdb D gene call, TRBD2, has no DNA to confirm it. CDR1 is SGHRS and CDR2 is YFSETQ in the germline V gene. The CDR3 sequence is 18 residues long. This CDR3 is CASSLVGTSHLGTDTQYF. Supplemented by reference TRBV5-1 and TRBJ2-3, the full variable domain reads KAGVTQTPRYLIKTRGQQVTLSCSPISGHRSVSWYQQTPGQGLQFLFEYFSETQRNKGNFPGRFSGRQFSNSRSEMNVSTLELGDSALYLCASSLVGTSHLGTDTQYFGPGTRLTVL.

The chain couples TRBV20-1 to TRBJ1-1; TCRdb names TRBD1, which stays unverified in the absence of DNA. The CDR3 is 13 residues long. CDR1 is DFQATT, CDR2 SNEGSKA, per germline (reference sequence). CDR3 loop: CSAPGQGGTEAFF.

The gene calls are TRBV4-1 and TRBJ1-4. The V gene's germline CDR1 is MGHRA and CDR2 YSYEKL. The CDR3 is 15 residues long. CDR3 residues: CASAPPGATNEKLFF.

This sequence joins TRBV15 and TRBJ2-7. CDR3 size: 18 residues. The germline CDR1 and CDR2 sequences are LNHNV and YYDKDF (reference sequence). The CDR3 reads CATSRAPSGWESSYEQYF.

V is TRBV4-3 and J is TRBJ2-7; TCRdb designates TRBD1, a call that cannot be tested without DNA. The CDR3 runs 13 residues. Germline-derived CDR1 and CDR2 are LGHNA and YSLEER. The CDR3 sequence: CASSQDTGGEQYF.

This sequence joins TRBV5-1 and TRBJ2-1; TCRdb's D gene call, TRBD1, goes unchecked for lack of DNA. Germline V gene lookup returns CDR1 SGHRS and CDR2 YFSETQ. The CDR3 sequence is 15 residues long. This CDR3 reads CASETGQGSYNEQFF.

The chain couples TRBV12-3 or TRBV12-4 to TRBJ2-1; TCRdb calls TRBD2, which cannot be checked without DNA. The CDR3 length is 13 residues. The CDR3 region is CASSSGTPNEQFF.

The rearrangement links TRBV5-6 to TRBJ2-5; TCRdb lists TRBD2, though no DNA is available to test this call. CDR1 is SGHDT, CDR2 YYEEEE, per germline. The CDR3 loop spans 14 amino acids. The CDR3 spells CASSLGLAGGTQYF. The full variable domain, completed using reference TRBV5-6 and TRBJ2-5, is DAGVTQSPTHLIKTRGQQVTLRCSPKSGHDTVSWYQQALGQGPQFIFQYYEEEERQRGNFPDRFSGHQFPNYSSELNVNALLLGDSALYLCASSLGLAGGTQYFGPGTRLLVL.

The chain's CDR3 is CSASGDRAEYEQFF. J is TRBJ2-1 and V is TRBV20-1; TCRdb selects TRBD1, and the lack of DNA leaves this call unchecked. There are 14 residues in the CDR3. Germline V gene data show CDR1 as DFQATT and CDR2 as SNEGSKA (reference sequence).

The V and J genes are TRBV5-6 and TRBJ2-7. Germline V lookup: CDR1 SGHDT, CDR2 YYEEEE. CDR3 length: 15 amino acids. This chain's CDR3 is CASSLTLLRVHEQYF.

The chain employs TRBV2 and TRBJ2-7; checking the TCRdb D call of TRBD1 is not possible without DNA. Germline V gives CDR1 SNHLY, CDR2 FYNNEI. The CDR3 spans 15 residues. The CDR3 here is CASRPPGTGSYEQYF.

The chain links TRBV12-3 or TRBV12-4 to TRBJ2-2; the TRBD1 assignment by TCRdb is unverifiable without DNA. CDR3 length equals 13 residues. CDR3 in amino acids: CASSKSGAGELFF.

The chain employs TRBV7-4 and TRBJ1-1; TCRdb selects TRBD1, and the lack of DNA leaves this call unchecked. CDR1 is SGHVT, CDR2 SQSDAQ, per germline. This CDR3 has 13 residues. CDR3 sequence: CASRPDRETEAFF.

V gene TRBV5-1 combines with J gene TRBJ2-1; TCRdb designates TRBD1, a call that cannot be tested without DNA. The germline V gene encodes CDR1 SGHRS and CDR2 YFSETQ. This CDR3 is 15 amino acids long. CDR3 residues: CASSYGDREGNEQFF. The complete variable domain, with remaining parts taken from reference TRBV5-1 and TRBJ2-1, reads KAGVTQTPRYLIKTRGQQVTLSCSPISGHRSVSWYQQTPGQGLQFLFEYFSETQRNKGNFPGRFSGRQFSNSRSEMNVSTLELGDSALYLCASSYGDREGNEQFFGPGTRLTVL.

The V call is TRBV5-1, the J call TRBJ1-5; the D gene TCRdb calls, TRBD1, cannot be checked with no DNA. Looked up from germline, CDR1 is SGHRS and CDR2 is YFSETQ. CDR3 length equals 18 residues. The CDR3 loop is CASSLGTPGQGSSQPQHF.

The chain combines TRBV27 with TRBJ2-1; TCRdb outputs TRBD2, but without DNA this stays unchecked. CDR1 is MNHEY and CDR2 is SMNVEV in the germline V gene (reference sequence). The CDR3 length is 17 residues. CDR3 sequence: CASSFPILAGKIDEQFF.